Described below is a single TCR beta chain sequence and its context. TRB rearrangements were amplified by touch-down multiplex PCR with mixed TRB-A/B primers. TCRdb reprocessed the multiplex PCR reads; each CDR3 protein has one entry and no DNA is given. The sample totals around 12,000 distinct CDR3 sequences. The source of the sample is a study of T cell clusters in autoimmune cytopenias. TRB was amplified from about 270 ng of peripheral blood genomic DNA per sample. The clonotype comes from a human donor with an autoimmune cytopenia or autoimmune hepatitis (not recorded which). The sample was peripheral blood.

This CDR3 is CASRITSTDTQYF. The V and J genes are TRBV12-3 or TRBV12-4 and TRBJ2-3. The CDR3 consists of 13 residues.